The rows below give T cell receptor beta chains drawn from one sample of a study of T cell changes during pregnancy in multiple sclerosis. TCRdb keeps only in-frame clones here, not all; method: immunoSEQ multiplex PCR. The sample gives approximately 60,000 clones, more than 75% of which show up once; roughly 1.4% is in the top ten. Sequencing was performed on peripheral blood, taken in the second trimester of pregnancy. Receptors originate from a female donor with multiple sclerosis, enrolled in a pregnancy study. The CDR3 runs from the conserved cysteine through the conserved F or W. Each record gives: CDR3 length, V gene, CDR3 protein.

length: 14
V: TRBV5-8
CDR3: CASSLKGVSDTQYF

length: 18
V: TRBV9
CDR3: CASRGPGTGLKDNSPLHF

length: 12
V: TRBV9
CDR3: CASSVIGGGYTF

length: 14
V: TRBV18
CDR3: CASSRDRGGEKLFF

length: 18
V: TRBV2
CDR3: CASSKDPRTGAITDTQYF

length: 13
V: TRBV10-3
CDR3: CATGQGANTEAFF

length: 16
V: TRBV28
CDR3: CASSPYRGAPNTEAFF

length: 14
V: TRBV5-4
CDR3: CASSHTGYGEKLFF

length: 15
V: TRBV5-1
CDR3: CASSFTGGRSYEQYF

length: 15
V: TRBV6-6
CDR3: CASAVASLYNSPLHF

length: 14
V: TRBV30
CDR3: CAWSLAGGNSPLHF

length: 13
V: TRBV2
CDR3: CASSGSGNYGYTF

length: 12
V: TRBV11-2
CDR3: CASSPQAPRAFF

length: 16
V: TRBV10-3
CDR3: CAISERGSSYNSPLHF

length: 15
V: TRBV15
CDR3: CATSRSGGTWETQYF